This entry features one T cell receptor (beta chain) sequence. As yet, its antigen is unknown. Treatment here: randomized to nivolumab then ipilimumab (arm A) or the reverse (arm B). This specimen comes from a study of sequential checkpoint blockade in melanoma. Whole-study context: TCRbeta immunosequencing was performed on DNA from 91 pretreatment melanoma tumor samples. More than 20 patients had matched tumor biopsies before treatment and at week 13 after nivolumab or ipilimumab alone. Findings of the study overall: For nivolumab-first patients, baseline tumor clonality was associated with response.

The CDR3 sequence is 16 residues long. Germline V gene sequence: CDR1 KGHSH, CDR2 LQKENI. V lost 3 bases and J 0 bases, leaving 12 bases between the germline ends. Clones were read by immunoSEQ multiplex PCR, and TCRdb kept only the in-frame ones, dropping some. Of 37,000 or so clones listed, roughly a third were seen once; the top ten hold less than 2%. The sample in question was tumor tissue (inferred from file names), obtained from a patient given nivolumab and ipilimumab in sequence. V usage is TRBV18 and J usage is TRBJ1-5, with D possibly being TRBD1 (6 bases). The sequence derives from a human donor with melanoma. Written as DNA, the CDR3 is TGTGCCAGCTCACCCCAGGGGCCATATAGCAATCAGCCCCAGCATTTT. Protein sequence: CASSPQGPYSNQPQHF.